Reported below is one T cell receptor (beta chain). This clonotype was seen a few times. It lacks a known antigen. Base qualities are not provided; no much larger clone lies one nucleotide away. The CDR3 goes from the cysteine to the phenylalanine over 15 residues. Only the CDR3 part of the read is kept: 45 bases, read in frame from the first base. Based on the germline V gene (reference sequence), the CDR1 and CDR2 sequences are DFQATT and SNEGSKA. V is clipped by 0 bases and J by 5 bases, and the sequence between their germline boundaries is 16 bases long. The library was built by means of PCR. TCRdb shows the sequencer as Illumina HiSeq 2500. To reduce PCR and sequencing biases, unique molecular identifiers were incorporated into the TCR beta cDNA libraries. Every 1 to 10 million input T cells yielded approximately 500,000 cDNA molecules, meaning each molecule approximated one T cell. The same protocol used for the earlier healthy control dataset was applied to prepare and sequence the patient libraries. Within a given batch, samples were prepared together, multiplexed and sequenced on the same HiSeq lane. Turning to the authors' computational methods: Raw barcoded reads were processed with MIGEC, discarding single-read molecular identifier groups before consensus assembly and CDR3 extraction. Clonotype tables were post-analysed with VDJtools, and diversity was normalized by down-sampling all datasets to the smallest sample size. In repertoire overlap clustering, CDR3 amino acid sequences, but not nucleotide sequences, were matched to correct batch-related cross-sample contamination. The raw public data were reprocessed by TCRdb itself: fastp quality trimming at Q25, MiXCR clonotype calling, in-frame beta chains only. Every CDR3 protein is listed once, alongside the most common genes and DNA of its rows. The V and J calls here are based on TCRdb, not the publication. The sample table shows around 160,000 distinct CDR3 sequences, and roughly 34% are seen once. 28% of the sample goes to the ten largest clones.

The data originate from a study of post-analysis software for immune sequencing data (dated by TCRdb to between 2014 and 2017). Study-level background: The recorded disease courses included relapsing-remitting, secondary progressive and progressive-relapsing multiple sclerosis, and some patients had no subtype annotation. The multiple sclerosis patient repertoires were compared with roughly twelve previously published healthy control repertoires from donors aged 6 to 25 years. A subset of samples was prepared in parallel using single-end sample barcoding, then pooled and co-amplified after Illumina adapter ligation. Study-wide findings and limitations: Normalized Chao1 diversity was significantly lower in multiple sclerosis patients than controls, suggesting substantial peripheral T-cell clonal expansion. Several TRBV segments, including TRBV5-6, TRBV5-1 and TRBV20-1, were significantly more frequent in patients than controls. The control group was slightly older than the multiple sclerosis patient group. Direct clustering with F measure showed strong co-clustering of samples prepared in the same batch, prompting a batch-effect correction.

According to the study, the label for this sample's time point signals: second blood draw from one MS patient after hematopoietic stem cell transplantation. To demonstrate the VDJtools post-analysis software, the study profiled TCR beta repertoires from the peripheral blood of about 13 young patients with multiple sclerosis. The multiple sclerosis patients were children and adolescents ranging in age from roughly 6 to 16 years. The material sequenced was blood, taken after autologous hematopoietic stem cell transplantation. The rearrangement joined TRBV20-1 to TRBJ2-5, with the identity of the D gene unclear. The sequence was obtained from a girl between 10 and 17 years old with multiple sclerosis. Donor details come from another sample of the same person, matched by shared clones. CDR3 region: CSARDRVKGGETQYF. The DNA reads TGCAGTGCTAGAGATCGGGTAAAGGGTGGGGAGACCCAGTACTTC.